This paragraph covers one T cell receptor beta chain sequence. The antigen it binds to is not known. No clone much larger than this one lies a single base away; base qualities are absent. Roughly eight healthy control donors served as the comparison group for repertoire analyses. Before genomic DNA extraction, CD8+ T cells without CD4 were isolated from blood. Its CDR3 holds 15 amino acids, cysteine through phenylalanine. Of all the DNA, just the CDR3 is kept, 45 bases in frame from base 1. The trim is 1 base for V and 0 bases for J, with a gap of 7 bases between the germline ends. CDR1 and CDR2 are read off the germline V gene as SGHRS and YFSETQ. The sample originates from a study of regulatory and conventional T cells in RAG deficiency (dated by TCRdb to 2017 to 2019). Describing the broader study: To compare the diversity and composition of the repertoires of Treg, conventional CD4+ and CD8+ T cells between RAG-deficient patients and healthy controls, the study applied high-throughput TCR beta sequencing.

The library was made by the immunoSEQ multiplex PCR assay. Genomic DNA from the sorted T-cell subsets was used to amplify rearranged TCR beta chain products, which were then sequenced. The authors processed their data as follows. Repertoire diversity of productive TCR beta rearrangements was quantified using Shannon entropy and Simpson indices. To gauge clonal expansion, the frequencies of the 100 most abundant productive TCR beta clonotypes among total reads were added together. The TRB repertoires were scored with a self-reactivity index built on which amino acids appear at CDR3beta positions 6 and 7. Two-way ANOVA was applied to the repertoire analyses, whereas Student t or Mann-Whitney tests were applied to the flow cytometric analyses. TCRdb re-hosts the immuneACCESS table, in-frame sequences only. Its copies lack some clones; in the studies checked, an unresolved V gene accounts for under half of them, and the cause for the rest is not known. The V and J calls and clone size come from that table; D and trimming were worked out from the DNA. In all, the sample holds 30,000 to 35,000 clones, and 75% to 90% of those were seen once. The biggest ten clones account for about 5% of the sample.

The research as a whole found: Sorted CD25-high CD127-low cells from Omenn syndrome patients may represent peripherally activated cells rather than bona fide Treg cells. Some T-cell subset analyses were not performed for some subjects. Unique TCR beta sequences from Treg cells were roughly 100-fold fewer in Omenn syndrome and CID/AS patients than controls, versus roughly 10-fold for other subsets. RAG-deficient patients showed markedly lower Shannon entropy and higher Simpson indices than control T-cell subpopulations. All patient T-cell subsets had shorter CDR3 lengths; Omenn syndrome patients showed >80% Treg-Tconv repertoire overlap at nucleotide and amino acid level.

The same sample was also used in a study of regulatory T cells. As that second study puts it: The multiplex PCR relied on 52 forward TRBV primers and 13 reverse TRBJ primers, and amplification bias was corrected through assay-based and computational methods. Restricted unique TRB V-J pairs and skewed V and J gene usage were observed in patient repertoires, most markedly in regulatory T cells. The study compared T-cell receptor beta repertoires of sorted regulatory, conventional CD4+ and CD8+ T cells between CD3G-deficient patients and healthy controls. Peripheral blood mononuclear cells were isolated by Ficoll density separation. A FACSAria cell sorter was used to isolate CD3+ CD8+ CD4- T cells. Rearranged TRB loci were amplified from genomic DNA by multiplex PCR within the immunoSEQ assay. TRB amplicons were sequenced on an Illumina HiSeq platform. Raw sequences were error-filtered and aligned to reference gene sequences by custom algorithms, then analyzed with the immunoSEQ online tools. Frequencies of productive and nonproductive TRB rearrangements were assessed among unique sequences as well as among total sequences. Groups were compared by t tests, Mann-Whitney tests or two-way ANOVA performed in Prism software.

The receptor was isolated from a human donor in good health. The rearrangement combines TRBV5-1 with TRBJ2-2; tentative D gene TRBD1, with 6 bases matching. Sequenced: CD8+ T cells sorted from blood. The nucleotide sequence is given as TGCGCCAGCAGCTTGTACAGGGCGAACACCGGGGAGCTGTTTTTT. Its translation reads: CASSLYRANTGELFF.